This passage covers 31 T cell receptor beta chains from one sample sequenced in a study of blood T cell repertoires in COVID-19. The data were produced by immunoSEQ multiplex PCR, yet TCRdb's version contains in-frame clones alone and is incomplete. The sample records 35,000 to 45,000 clones, 86% being singletons. The sequencing input was peripheral blood. These TCRs come from a man aged 35 to 55 with active COVID-19.

The chain joins TRBV4-1 to TRBJ2-7; possibly TRBD1 for D (6 bases). V was pared by 4 bases and J by 0 bases, with 10 bases between. From germline, CDR1 is MGHRA and CDR2 YSYEKL. The CDR3 loop spans 14 amino acids. The CDR3, as DNA: TGCGCCAGCAGCCCCTCGACAGGCTCCTACGAGCAGTACTTC. It encodes CASSPSTGSYEQYF.

The V call is TRBV6-6, the J call TRBJ1-2, with 7 nucleotides matching TRBD1. There are 14 residues in the CDR3. The germline gives CDR1 MNHNY, CDR2 SVGAGI (reference sequence). After removal of 5 bases from V and 2 bases from J, the junction contained 5 bases not matched to a gene. The DNA of the CDR3 is TGTGCCAGCAGTCTACGGGACAGAAACTATGGCTACACCTTC. Translating gives CASSLRDRNYGYTF.

The genes are TRBV5-4 and TRBJ2-7, with D possibly TRBD2 on 6 matching bases. Germline loops: CDR1 SGHNT, CDR2 YYREEE (reference sequence). CDR3 size: 15 residues. Trimming shortened V by 0 bases and J by 4 bases, and 14 bases separated the two germline ends. The CDR3 nucleotides are TGTGCCAGCAGCTTGGCGGGGGTGGACGATTACGAGCAGTACTTC. It translates to CASSLAGVDDYEQYF.

This clone occurred once. J is TRBJ2-2 and V is TRBV5-1; 11 bases agree with TRBD1. CDR1 is SGHRS, CDR2 YFSETQ, per germline. The CDR3 is 16 residues long. V gave up 2 bases and J gave up 3 bases; unmatched junction bases: 3. CDR3 loop: CASSFGQGADTGELFF. The CDR3 DNA is TGCGCCAGCAGCTTTGGACAGGGGGCGGACACCGGGGAGCTGTTTTTT.

The CDR3 here is CASTRRTTTSYTGELFF. The DNA of the CDR3 is TGTGCCAGCACCCGCAGGACAACCACTTCCTACACCGGGGAGCTGTTTTTT. V gene TRBV9 combines with J gene TRBJ2-2; D is possibly TRBD1 (5 bases). The length of the CDR3 is 17 residues. V shed 6 bases and J shed 3 bases, with 21 bases lying between them. Per germline, CDR1 SGDLS and CDR2 YYNGEE.

The chain has TRBV28 and TRBJ2-5, with TRBD1 identical over 7 bases. The CDR3 spans 15 residues. J was trimmed by 1 base and V by 6 bases; bases with no gene match: 8. Germline V gene lookup returns CDR1 MDHEN and CDR2 SYDVKM. The DNA of the CDR3 is TGTGCCAGCAGGGATACAGGGGCCCGCCAAGAGACCCAGTACTTC. Its protein product is CASRDTGARQETQYF.

This clone was counted once. The chain uses TRBV9 and TRBJ2-2, with 9 bases matching TRBD2. The V gene end was trimmed by 4 bases and the J gene end by 3 bases; junction bases not matched to a gene: 7. The CDR3 is 16 residues long. The germline V gene has CDR1 SGDLS and CDR2 YYNGEE. The CDR3 sequence: CASSPGTSPHTGELFF. The DNA of the CDR3 is TGTGCCAGCAGCCCCGGGACTAGCCCACACACCGGGGAGCTGTTTTTT.

The chain employs TRBV7-3 and TRBJ2-5, with 9 bases fitting TRBD2. Per the germline V gene, CDR1 is SGHTA and CDR2 is FQGTGA. The CDR3 covers 14 residues. V lost 2 bases and J lost 3; bases outside the gene matches: 1. The CDR3 region has the DNA TGTGCCAGCAGCTTAGCGGGAGGGGAAGAGACCCAGTACTTC. It yields the protein CASSLAGGEETQYF.

V usage is TRBV6-5 and J usage is TRBJ1-5; a weak D match, TRBD1 (6 bases). V was cut by 8 bases and J by 4 bases, with 12 bases left in between. CDR3 length: 13 amino acids. Per germline, CDR1 MNHEY and CDR2 SVGAGI. The CDR3 loop is CASAPDRNQPQHF. The CDR3 DNA is TGTGCCAGCGCTCCCGACAGGAATCAGCCCCAGCATTTT.

This chain links TRBV24-1 with TRBJ2-2, with D possibly matching TRBD2 (7 bases). The germline gives CDR1 KGHDR, CDR2 SFDVKD. V was clipped by 12 bases and J by 8 bases, with 9 bases between them. The CDR3 totals 10 residues. The CDR3 DNA reads TGTGCCGCGGGGGCGGGGGAGCTGTTTTTT. Encoded protein: CAAGAGELFF.

This clone was found once. The chain carries TRBV30 and TRBJ2-5; D unresolved. CDR3 length: 11 residues. The germline V gene has CDR1 GTSNPN and CDR2 SVGIG (reference sequence). Trimming left V 2 bases short and J 3 bases short, with 4 bases between. CDR3 in DNA: TGTGCCTGGAGTCCAAAAGAGACCCAGTACTTC. Residues: CAWSPKETQYF.

The chain employs TRBV28 and TRBJ2-3; 8 nucleotides line up with TRBD1. V was clipped by 6 bases and J by 3 bases; unmatched bases: 8. The germline CDR1 and CDR2 sequences are MDHEN and SYDVKM. The CDR3 length is 15 residues. The CDR3 DNA reads as TGTGCCAGCAGCCCCCCGGGACAGGTTACAGATACGCAGTATTTT. It codes for CASSPPGQVTDTQYF.

The rearrangement links TRBV11-2 to TRBJ1-4; perhaps TRBD1 as D (5 bases). Per the germline V gene, CDR1 is SGHAT and CDR2 is FQNNGV. This CDR3 is 13 amino acids long. The ends were cut back, 6 bases at V and 7 bases at J, with 12 bases in the middle. The CDR3 DNA reads as TGTGCCAGCAGTGGGCAGGGTAGTGAAAAACTGTTTTTT. Protein product: CASSGQGSEKLFF.

CDR3 sequence reads: CASSLGTGGGAFF. The CDR3 bases are TGTGCCAGCAGTTTGGGGACAGGGGGCGGCGCTTTCTTT. The chain couples TRBV12-3 or TRBV12-4 to TRBJ1-1; TRBD1 aligns across 12 bases. The CDR3 spans 13 residues. Unmatched junction bases numbered 4, after V lost 3 bases and J lost 11 bases.

The genes are TRBV12-3 or TRBV12-4 and TRBJ1-2; D is undetermined. The CDR3 is made up of 11 amino acids. The V end was cut by 8 bases, the J end by 8 bases, with 12 bases between. CDR3: CASGGLWGYTF. For the CDR3, the DNA is TGTGCCAGCGGTGGACTTTGGGGCTACACCTTC.

This clone was seen once. The V gene is TRBV5-6, the J gene TRBJ2-5, with 7 bases aligning to TRBD1. The CDR3 consists of 15 residues. Per germline, CDR1 SGHDT and CDR2 YYEEEE. Trimming at V came to 0 bases and at J to 2 bases, leaving 4 bases not matched to a gene. CDR3 DNA: TGTGCCAGCAGCTTGGCCGCGACAGGGCAAGAGACCCAGTACTTC. Amino acids: CASSLAATGQETQYF.

A single count supports this clone. The chain has TRBV9 and TRBJ1-2, with a possible D match to TRBD1 (5 bases). V was pared by 4 bases and J by 0 bases, with 16 bases between. The germline V gene has CDR1 SGDLS and CDR2 YYNGEE. The CDR3 is made up of 16 amino acids. CDR3 coding DNA: TGTGCCAGCAGCCCCGACAGTGGAGAGCCTAACTATGGCTACACCTTC. Translating gives CASSPDSGEPNYGYTF. The variable domain in full, completed from reference TRBV9 and TRBJ1-2, reads DSGVTQTPKHLITATGQRVTLRCSPRSGDLSVYWYQQSLDQGLQFLIQYYNGEERAKGNILERFSAQQFPDLHSELNLSSLELGDSALYFCASSPDSGEPNYGYTFGSGTRLTVV.

The chain is built from TRBV9 and TRBJ2-3, with D perhaps matching TRBD2 (5 bases). Trimming removed 4 bases from V and 1 base from J, with 13 bases in between. Germline CDR1 SGDLS, CDR2 YYNGEE. CDR3 length: 15 residues. The CDR3 DNA sequence: TGTGCCAGCAGCACCGAGGACTCGGGCACAGATACGCAGTATTTT. It is translated as CASSTEDSGTDTQYF.

CDR3: CASTGDRTNEKLFF. The CDR3 DNA sequence: TGTGCCAGCACGGGGGACAGGACAAATGAAAAACTGTTTTTT. The genes are TRBV2 and TRBJ1-4, with 8 bases identical to TRBD1. Germline loops: CDR1 SNHLY, CDR2 FYNNEI. The CDR3 runs to 14 residues. With V trimmed by 7 bases and J by 5 bases, 6 bases remained unmatched.

The chain links TRBV1 to TRBJ1-5. TRBV1 is a pseudogene locus. This CDR3 has 15 residues. Here the CDR3 DNA reads TGCACCAGCAGCCCCCTATCCTATAGCAATCAGCCCCAGCATTTT. It translates to CTSSPLSYSNQPQHF.

CDR3 DNA sequence: TGTGCCATCAGTGAGTCCGGCTCTGGGGGAGGTCAGCCCCAGCATTTT. Its translation: CAISESGSGGGQPQHF. The chain uses TRBV10-3 and TRBJ1-5; possibly TRBD1 for D (5 bases). Germline V CDR1 and CDR2: ENHRY, SYGVKD. The ends were cut back, 0 bases at V and 6 bases at J, with 15 bases in the middle. CDR3 length equals 16 residues.

This clone has only one observation. V gene TRBV12-3 or TRBV12-4 combines with J gene TRBJ1-2; 7 bases agree with TRBD1. Trimming at V came to 6 bases and at J to 8 bases, leaving 9 bases not matched to a gene. This CDR3 spans 13 amino acids. The CDR3 here is CASSPGGVGGYTF. The CDR3 DNA reads TGTGCCAGCAGCCCAGGGGGTGTAGGCGGCTACACCTTC.

This chain uses TRBV12-3 or TRBV12-4 with TRBJ2-1; D is uncertain. V shed 6 bases and J shed 6 bases, with 6 bases lying between them. This CDR3 is 11 amino acids long. The CDR3: CASSHSNEQFF. CDR3 DNA sequence: TGTGCCAGCAGCCACTCCAATGAGCAGTTCTTC.

The rearrangement joins TRBV28 to TRBJ2-7, with 7 positions matching TRBD1. The ends lost 5 bases at V and 5 bases at J; junction bases unmatched: 12. CDR1 and CDR2 from the germline V gene are MDHEN and SYDVKM. This CDR3 has 15 amino acids. For the CDR3, the DNA is TGTGCCAGCAGTCCTTCGACAGGGCTTCAGAACGAGCAGTACTTC. The encoded protein is CASSPSTGLQNEQYF.

The genes are TRBV29-1 and TRBJ1-1; 7 bases agree with TRBD1. J lost 1 base, V lost 5 bases, and 4 bases had no gene match. From germline, CDR1 is SQVTM and CDR2 ANQGSEA. The CDR3 is made up of 13 amino acids. The CDR3 region has the DNA TGCAGCGTTTCGGGACAGTGGAACACTGAAGCTTTCTTT. This translates into CSVSGQWNTEAFF.

As DNA, the CDR3 is TGTGCCAGCAGAGGCCCACAGGGCATTCAGTACTTC. Translation: CASRGPQGIQYF. The V and J genes are TRBV12-3 or TRBV12-4 and TRBJ2-4, with D possibly being TRBD1 (6 bases). V gave up 6 bases and J gave up 9 bases, with 12 bases separating them. The CDR3 contains 12 residues.

This chain uses TRBV7-3 with TRBJ2-2; the match to TRBD2 covers 13 bases. The V gene's germline CDR1 is SGHTA and CDR2 FQGTGA. The CDR3 is 17 residues long. The V segment lost 2 bases and the J segment 3 bases; nucleotides outside the gene matches: 3. CDR3 in amino acids: CASSLHGLAGDTGELFF. The DNA of the CDR3 is TGTGCCAGCAGCTTACATGGACTAGCGGGAGACACCGGGGAGCTGTTTTTT.

In its sample, this clone was seen once. The V and J genes are TRBV12-3 or TRBV12-4 and TRBJ1-3; D unresolved. Trimming stripped 7 bases from V and 1 base from J, with 8 bases between. This CDR3 has 13 amino acids. CDR3 sequence reads: CASNTGSGNTIYF. CDR3 DNA sequence: TGTGCCAGCAACACCGGGTCTGGAAACACCATATATTTT.

V gene TRBV5-1 combines with J gene TRBJ2-3; 8 bases are shared with TRBD1. Germline CDR1 is SGHRS and CDR2 is YFSETQ. Trimming at V came to 6 bases and at J to 1 base, leaving 7 bases not matched to a gene. The CDR3 is 15 amino acids. The DNA for the CDR3 is TGCGCCAGCACCCGAGAGGGACAGGGCACAGATACGCAGTATTTT. It is translated as CASTREGQGTDTQYF. Based on the CDR3 plus reference TRBV5-1 and TRBJ2-3, the full variable domain is KAGVTQTPRYLIKTRGQQVTLSCSPISGHRSVSWYQQTPGQGLQFLFEYFSETQRNKGNFPGRFSGRQFSNSRSEMNVSTLELGDSALYLCASTREGQGTDTQYFGPGTRLTVL.

This chain connects TRBV23-1 to TRBJ2-7; 7 bases line up with TRBD1. TRBV23-1 is assigned to the ORF class and has an uncertain function. V was pared by 6 bases and J by 1 base, with 3 bases of the junction left unmatched. The CDR3 loop spans 13 amino acids. CDR3 coding DNA: TGCGCCAGCAGCCGACAGGGTTCCTACGAGCAGTACTTC. It yields the protein CASSRQGSYEQYF.

This CDR3 reads CASSTTAVNTEAFF. CDR3 in DNA: TGTGCCAGTAGTACTACGGCGGTGAACACTGAAGCTTTCTTT. The genes are TRBV19 and TRBJ1-1; D is ambiguous. V gave up 4 bases and J gave up 0 bases, with 9 bases separating them. In germline, CDR1 is LNHDA, CDR2 SQIVND (reference sequence). The CDR3 has 14 amino acids.